These 7 T cell receptor beta chains came from one sample sequenced in a study of blood T cell repertoires in COVID-19. Assay: immunoSEQ multiplex PCR; the TCRdb copy retains only in-frame clones and omits some. In the table there are 150,000 to 200,000 clones, roughly four fifths of which are singletons. Material for sequencing was peripheral blood. The receptors were sampled from a woman in her forties with COVID-19, enrolled during active disease.

This chain joins TRBV11-2 and TRBJ2-7; 8 nucleotides line up with TRBD1. With V trimmed by 8 bases and J by 3 bases, 12 bases remained unmatched. The CDR3 has 15 amino acids. Germline-derived CDR1 and CDR2 are SGHAT and FQNNGV. Here the CDR3 DNA reads TGTGCCAGCGGCCAAGGGACAGGAAAATTCTACGAGCAGTACTTC. Translating it yields CASGQGTGKFYEQYF.

This chain uses TRBV27 with TRBJ2-5, with a tentative D call TRBD1 (6 bases). V lost 4 bases and J lost 3, with 12 bases in between. The length of the CDR3 is 14 residues. In germline, CDR1 is MNHEY, CDR2 SMNVEV (reference sequence). For the CDR3, the DNA is TGTGCCAGCAGTTCCTCGACAGGAGAAGAGACCCAGTACTTC. Translated: CASSSSTGEETQYF.

The chain recombines TRBV6-5 with TRBJ1-2, with D possibly matching TRBD1 (6 bases). CDR3 length: 13 amino acids. V lost 2 bases and J 8 bases, leaving 12 bases between the germline ends. Germline assignment: CDR1 MNHEY and CDR2 SVGAGI. In DNA, the CDR3 is TGTGCCAGCAGTTACCACAGGGACGGGGGCTACACCTTC. Translated: CASSYHRDGGYTF.

The J gene is TRBJ2-1, the V gene TRBV5-1; 13 bases line up with TRBD2. This CDR3 is built from 16 residues. V trimming: 4 bases; J trimming: 9 bases; junction bases outside the gene matches: 10. Germline CDR1 reads SGHRS; CDR2 reads YFSETQ. CDR3 protein: CASSLRLAGGMGEQFF. The CDR3 bases are TGCGCCAGCAGCCTAAGACTAGCGGGAGGTATGGGTGAGCAGTTCTTC.

V and J are TRBV7-8 and TRBJ2-2, with TRBD1 matching 7 bases. The length of the CDR3 is 15 residues. J lost 6 bases, V lost 5 bases, and 9 bases had no gene match. CDR1 and CDR2 (germline): SGHVS, FQNEAQ. In DNA, the CDR3 is TGTGCCAGCAGCCCCGGGACCAGGGGGTCCGGGGAGCTGTTTTTT. Protein sequence: CASSPGTRGSGELFF.

Only one count was recorded for this clone. This chain links TRBV21-1 with TRBJ1-4. TRBV21-1 is an annotated pseudogene. The CDR3 loop spans 17 amino acids. The CDR3 loop is CASTPRVGAGGNEKLFF. CDR3 coding DNA: TGTGCCAGCACCCCTCGGGTAGGGGCCGGGGGTAATGAAAAACTGTTTTTT.

This clone appeared a single time. V usage is TRBV5-4 and J usage is TRBJ1-4, with D possibly being TRBD1 (5 bases). Trimming stripped 0 bases from V and 4 bases from J, with 7 bases between. The length of the CDR3 is 14 residues. Germline assignment: CDR1 SGHNT and CDR2 YYREEE (reference sequence). The CDR3 is CASSLGRDNEKLFF. CDR3 coding DNA: TGTGCCAGCAGCTTGGGCAGGGATAATGAAAAACTGTTTTTT.